The present entry profiles one T cell receptor beta chain with its context. Its specificity is unknown. This entry comes from a study of T cell responses to AZD1222 COVID-19 vaccine. Combined were second doses at about 4 or about 12 weeks. V lost 1 base and J 2 bases, leaving 11 bases between the germline ends. From germline, CDR1 is LGHNA and CDR2 YSLEER. The CDR3 covers 15 residues. Profiled with immunoSEQ multiplex PCR; TCRdb holds only in-frame clones, not every one. This table holds about 180,000 clones, around 88% found once. Broader study findings: Across spike, vaccine-associated CD4 TCRs were found, dominant at 160-218 and 743-854. Of the AZD1222 recipients, only 5 or 6 were seropositive at baseline. Clonal diversity may have been underestimated, and the donors were mostly white British, with more females than males.

The gene calls are TRBV4-3 and TRBJ1-2; D not certain. This sequence originates from an adult who received the AZD1222 COVID-19 vaccine. The sample in question was peripheral blood, obtained 28 days after the second AZD1222 dose. CDR3 sequence reads: CASSQALRENYGYTF. CDR3 nucleotide sequence: TGCGCCAGCAGCCAAGCTCTTAGAGAGAACTATGGCTACACCTTC.